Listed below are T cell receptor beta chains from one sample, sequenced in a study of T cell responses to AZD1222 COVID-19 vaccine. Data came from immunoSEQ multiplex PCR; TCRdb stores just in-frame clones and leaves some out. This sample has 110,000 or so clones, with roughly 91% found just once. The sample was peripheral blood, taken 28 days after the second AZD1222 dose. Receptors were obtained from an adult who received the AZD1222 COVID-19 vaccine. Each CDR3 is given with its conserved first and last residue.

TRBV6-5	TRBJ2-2	CASSRHEGTGELFF
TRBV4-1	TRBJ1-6	CASSQVSTSPLHF
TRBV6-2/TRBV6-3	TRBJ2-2	CASSLGQENTGELFF
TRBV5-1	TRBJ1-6	CASSEQRHHNSPLHF
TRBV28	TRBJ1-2	CASSEYGTAGDGYTF
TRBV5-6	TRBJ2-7	CASSFRPHGTSYEQYF
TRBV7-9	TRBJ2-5	CASRGVGNQETQYF
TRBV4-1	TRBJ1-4	CASSHPSLGRTGGSTNEKLFF
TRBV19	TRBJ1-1	CARTGRGRGTEAFF
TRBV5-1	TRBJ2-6	CASSLLGPRSGANVLTF
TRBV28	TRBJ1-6	CASKPPTGNSPLHF
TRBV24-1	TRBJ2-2	CATSDNRGANTGELFF
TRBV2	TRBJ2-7	CASSDLTGYEQYF
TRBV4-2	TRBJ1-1	CASSPGQGLGTEAFF
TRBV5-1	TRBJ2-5	CASSLGMDRVRETQYF
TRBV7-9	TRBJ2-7	CASSPYGTGAYEQYF
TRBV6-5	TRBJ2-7	CASRTGTPLYEQYF
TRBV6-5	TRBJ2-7	CASRGDRGREQYF
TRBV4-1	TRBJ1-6	CASSQDGRGYNSPLHF
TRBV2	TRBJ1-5	CASSRQGGRLNQPQHF
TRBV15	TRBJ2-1	CATSREGGGIGDNEQFF
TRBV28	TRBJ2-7	CASEGVIEGYEQYF
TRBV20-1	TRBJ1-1	CSASDRNTEAFF
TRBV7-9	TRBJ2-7	CASSFGQPAYEQYF
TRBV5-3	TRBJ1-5	CARRGAGTGRQPQHF
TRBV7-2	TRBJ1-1	CASSSIRRDTEAFF
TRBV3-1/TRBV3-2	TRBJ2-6	CASSPTLSGANVLTF
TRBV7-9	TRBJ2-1	CASSLGAPSGGKFF
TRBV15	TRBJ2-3	CATSPGTGGTDTQYF
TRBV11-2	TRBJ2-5	CASSRLHQETQYF
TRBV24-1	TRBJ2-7	CATSDGREQYF
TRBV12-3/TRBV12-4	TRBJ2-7	CASSLGATYEQYF
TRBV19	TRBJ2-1	CASSRTSGGNYNEQFF
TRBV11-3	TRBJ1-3	CASSLDLTAGNTIYF
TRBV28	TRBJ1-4	CASVRRTNEKLFF
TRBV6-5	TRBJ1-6	CASSPGVGSPLHF
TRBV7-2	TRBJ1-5	CASSRGQGFQPQHF
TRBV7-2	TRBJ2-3	CASSLQPAGTSGGDTQYF
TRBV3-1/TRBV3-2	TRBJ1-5	CASSFGGRQPQHF
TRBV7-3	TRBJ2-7	CASSWGWGYEQYF
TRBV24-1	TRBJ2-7	CATSDGRLGQGLDEQYF
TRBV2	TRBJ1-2	CASSETGVYGYTF
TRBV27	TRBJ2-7	CASRLRDSFSYEQYF
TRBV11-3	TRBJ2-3	CASSLSQGTDTQYF
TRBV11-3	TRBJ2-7	CASSIRDGEDEQYF
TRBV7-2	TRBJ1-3	CASSLGSGGRNTIYF
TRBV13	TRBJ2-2	CASSIGLAANTGELFF
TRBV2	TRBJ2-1	CASGGNEQFF
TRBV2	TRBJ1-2	CASSGLQGNYGYTF
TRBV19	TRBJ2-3	CASSISSASTDTQYF
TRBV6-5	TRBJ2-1	CASRATGRGYNEQFF
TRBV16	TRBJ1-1	CASSQIHNTEAFF
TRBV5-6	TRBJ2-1	CASSLGTSGISNEQFF